These 27 T cell receptor beta chains were all obtained from the same sample, sequenced in a study of blood T cell repertoires in COVID-19. The method was immunoSEQ multiplex PCR; TCRdb's version includes in-frame clones alone and lacks a portion of them. There are approximately 300,000 clones in the sample; 90% occur only once, and approximately 6.8% lies in the top ten. Material for sequencing was peripheral blood. All receptors derive from a woman aged 25 to 39 with COVID-19, enrolled during active disease.

The chain carries TRBV7-3 and TRBJ2-6; the D is unclear. Trimming cost V 4 bases and J 0 bases, with 7 bases left between them. Germline loops: CDR1 SGHTA, CDR2 FQGTGA. The CDR3 runs to 15 residues. CDR3 sequence (DNA): TGTGCCAGCAGCTCTACAGCCTCTGGGGCCAACGTCCTGACTTTC. Amino acids: CASSSTASGANVLTF.

V and J are TRBV28 and TRBJ1-2, with 9 bases aligning to TRBD1. In germline, CDR1 is MDHEN, CDR2 SYDVKM. The CDR3 totals 14 residues. The junction had 9 bases not matched to a gene; V was cut back by 5 bases and J by 8 bases. In nucleotides, the CDR3 is TGTGCCAGCAGTGAAAGGGACAGGGAAGACGGCTACACCTTC. This gives the protein CASSERDREDGYTF.

The chain combines TRBV2 with TRBJ1-6; D is perhaps TRBD1 (5 bases). Germline V gives CDR1 SNHLY, CDR2 FYNNEI. Trimming removed 2 bases from V and 8 bases from J, with 10 bases in between. CDR3 size: 14 residues. CDR3 bases: TGTGCCAGCAGTGAAAGGAGGGGCCATTCACCCCTCCACTTT. Its protein is CASSERRGHSPLHF.

This chain connects TRBV28 to TRBJ2-7, with TRBD1 identical over 7 bases. This CDR3 is built from 14 residues. Germline V gene lookup returns CDR1 MDHEN and CDR2 SYDVKM. The J segment lost 5 bases and the V segment lost 7 bases, leaving 11 bases of the junction unmatched. This CDR3 reads CASTLDRVGDEQYF. The CDR3 DNA reads TGTGCCAGCACCCTCGACAGGGTGGGGGACGAGCAGTACTTC.

The V and J genes are TRBV11-2 and TRBJ2-3, with 9 positions matching TRBD2. Germline values: CDR1 SGHAT, CDR2 FQNNGV. The CDR3 is made up of 15 amino acids. V was pared by 3 bases and J by 4 bases, with 5 bases of the junction left unmatched. CDR3 residues: CASSFEIAGADTQYF. Here the CDR3 DNA reads TGTGCCAGCAGCTTTGAAATAGCGGGAGCAGATACGCAGTATTTT.

The chain couples TRBV5-1 to TRBJ2-3; 8 bases map to TRBD2. Germline lookup yields CDR1 SGHRS and CDR2 YFSETQ. This CDR3 region has 15 residues. J gave up 4 bases and V 2 bases, and 6 bases lay outside the gene matches. The CDR3 sequence: CASSLREGRADTQYF. CDR3 sequence (DNA): TGCGCCAGCAGCTTACGGGAGGGCCGCGCAGATACGCAGTATTTT.

The chain employs TRBV6-6 and TRBJ1-4, with 7 bases identical to TRBD1. This CDR3 region has 15 residues. Germline trimming cut 3 bases from V and 6 bases from J; bases unmatched to any gene: 7. Germline V gene data show CDR1 as MNHNY and CDR2 as SVGAGI (reference sequence). CDR3 nucleotides: TGTGCCAGCAGTTATACGACAGGGAAGGATGAAAAACTGTTTTTT. Its protein is CASSYTTGKDEKLFF.

J is TRBJ1-1 and V is TRBV2; D is possibly TRBD1 (5 bases). This CDR3 has 14 amino acids. From germline, CDR1 is SNHLY and CDR2 FYNNEI. Trimming took off 6 bases at V and 1 base at J, with 12 bases between the two ends. CDR3 protein: CASRSGVGNTEAFF. CDR3 bases: TGTGCCAGCAGGTCGGGGGTCGGGAACACTGAAGCTTTCTTT.

This chain connects TRBV5-6 to TRBJ2-3, with TRBD1 identical over 9 bases. Germline trimming cut 5 bases from V and 4 bases from J; bases unmatched to any gene: 14. Germline-derived CDR1 and CDR2 are SGHDT and YYEEEE. The CDR3 covers 17 residues. The CDR3 nucleotides read TGTGCCAGCAGTTTAATACAGGGGGCGGGAGTGGCAGATACGCAGTATTTT. This encodes CASSLIQGAGVADTQYF. Full variable domain (rest looked up from reference TRBV5-6 and TRBJ2-3): DAGVTQSPTHLIKTRGQQVTLRCSPKSGHDTVSWYQQALGQGPQFIFQYYEEEERQRGNFPDRFSGHQFPNYSSELNVNALLLGDSALYLCASSLIQGAGVADTQYFGPGTRLTVL.

The J gene is TRBJ1-6, the V gene TRBV28, with D possibly being TRBD1 (6 bases). Trimming left V 7 bases short and J 9 bases short, with 16 bases between. The germline CDR1 and CDR2 sequences are MDHEN and SYDVKM. The CDR3 length is 14 residues. The CDR3 region has the DNA TGTGCCAGCACTTTCCAGGGGCTCCCTTCACCCCTCCACTTT. This sequence encodes CASTFQGLPSPLHF.

This clone was observed many times. The chain has TRBV18 and TRBJ2-2, with 7 bases that match TRBD1. The V gene end was trimmed by 3 bases and the J gene end by 7 bases; junction bases not matched to a gene: 8. Germline assignment: CDR1 KGHSH and CDR2 LQKENI. The CDR3 is 15 residues long. In DNA, the CDR3 is TGTGCCAGCTCACCGGCTGACAGGGACGGCGGGGAGCTGTTTTTT. Its protein is CASSPADRDGGELFF.

The chain joins TRBV21-1 to TRBJ1-5. TRBV21-1 is flagged as a pseudogene. This CDR3 spans 17 amino acids. The CDR3 DNA reads TGTGCCAGCAGCACCCCGGGACTCATTTCCCTTAGGCAGCCCCAGCATTTT. It is translated as CASSTPGLISLRQPQHF.

For this clone: This CDR3 is also generated by other DNA sequences in the sample. The chain combines TRBV9 with TRBJ1-5; 7 nucleotides align to TRBD1. V gave up 4 bases and J gave up 3 bases; unmatched junction bases: 7. Germline V gene sequence: CDR1 SGDLS, CDR2 YYNGEE. The CDR3 has 15 residues. CDR3 in amino acids: CASSRTGVDNQPQHF. The CDR3 DNA is TGTGCCAGCAGCCGTACAGGGGTGGACAATCAGCCCCAGCATTTT.

The chain has TRBV5-1 and TRBJ2-7; 8 bases agree with TRBD1. In germline, CDR1 is SGHRS, CDR2 YFSETQ. Trimming removed 1 base from V and 2 bases from J; junction bases left unmatched: 20. The CDR3 has 20 amino acids. For the CDR3, the DNA is TGCGCCAGCAGCTTGACGGCGGCGGGTCAGGGGGCCATCCAAGCCTACGAGCAGTACTTC. It specifies CASSLTAAGQGAIQAYEQYF.

This chain connects TRBV3-1 (or the pseudogene TRBV3-2) to TRBJ2-1, with 10 bases matching TRBD2. The CDR3 covers 15 residues. J gave up 2 bases and V 4 bases, and 2 bases lay outside the gene matches. Germline V gene sequence: CDR1 LGHDT, CDR2 YNNKEL (reference sequence). The CDR3 reads CASSRGLATYNEQFF. The CDR3 coding sequence is TGTGCCAGCAGCCGGGGACTAGCGACCTACAATGAGCAGTTCTTC.

This clone was counted between two and nine times. The chain joins TRBV5-1 to TRBJ1-2; TRBD1 matches at 7 bases. V dropped 4 bases and J dropped 8; count of bases not matched to a gene: 17. The CDR3 contains 16 residues. In germline, CDR1 is SGHRS, CDR2 YFSETQ. The CDR3 region is CASSPGGGRQIEGYTF. In DNA, the CDR3 is TGCGCCAGCAGCCCAGGGGGAGGCCGACAGATAGAAGGCTACACCTTC.

The chain is built from TRBV27 and TRBJ1-2; no definite D call. Trimming stripped 0 bases from V and 7 bases from J, with 15 bases between. Germline lookup yields CDR1 MNHEY and CDR2 SMNVEV (reference sequence). CDR3 length equals 15 residues. CDR3 in amino acids: CASSLSWQAQAGYTF. As DNA, the CDR3 is TGTGCCAGCAGTTTATCGTGGCAGGCCCAGGCTGGCTACACCTTC.

This clone was observed a single time. This chain links TRBV7-3 with TRBJ2-2; possible D gene TRBD2, 6 bases. CDR3 length: 15 residues. Trimming shortened V by 2 bases and J by 5 bases, and 12 bases separated the two germline ends. Germline CDR1 SGHTA, CDR2 FQGTGA. The CDR3 reads CASSLAGKGTGELFF. Written as DNA, the CDR3 is TGTGCCAGCAGCTTAGCGGGAAAGGGTACCGGGGAGCTGTTTTTT.

The V and J genes are TRBV7-3 and TRBJ2-2; 12 nucleotides match TRBD1. The length of the CDR3 is 15 residues. The V segment lost 9 bases and the J segment 7 bases; nucleotides outside the gene matches: 9. Germline V gene lookup returns CDR1 SGHTA and CDR2 FQGTGA. The DNA of the CDR3 is TGTGCCAGTTTCAGGGACAGGGGGCAGGGCGGGGAGCTGTTTTTT. It encodes CASFRDRGQGGELFF.

The genes are TRBV30 and TRBJ1-1; tentatively, D is TRBD1 (5 bases). Germline V lookup: CDR1 GTSNPN, CDR2 SVGIG (reference sequence). This CDR3 is 13 amino acids long. V was trimmed by 7 bases and J by 4 bases, leaving 16 bases between them. The CDR3: CASKRAGVTEAFF. CDR3 bases: TGTGCCTCAAAAAGGGCGGGGGTCACTGAAGCTTTCTTT.

This clone has just one count. The chain couples TRBV5-1 to TRBJ1-2; D is possibly TRBD1 (5 bases). V dropped 4 bases and J dropped 8 bases, with 18 bases sitting between them. The CDR3 is 14 amino acids. Germline V gives CDR1 SGHRS, CDR2 YFSETQ. CDR3 bases: TGCGCCAGCAGCCCAGGAGGGGCCCAGTGGGGCTACACCTTC. Its translation: CASSPGGAQWGYTF.

J is TRBJ1-1 and V is TRBV6-5; no reliable D call. Trimming shortened V by 7 bases and J by 1 base, and 10 bases separated the two germline ends. This CDR3 spans 13 amino acids. Germline CDR1 MNHEY, CDR2 SVGAGI. CDR3 residues: CASNPEQNTEAFF. The CDR3 bases are TGTGCCAGCAACCCGGAGCAGAACACTGAAGCTTTCTTT.

The rearrangement links TRBV6-2 or TRBV6-3 to TRBJ2-3; 10 nucleotides line up with TRBD2. CDR1 and CDR2 from the germline V gene are MNHEY and SVGEGT. The V and J ends lost 2 bases and 5 bases, in that order; junction bases with no gene match: 7. There are 16 residues in the CDR3. In DNA, the CDR3 is TGTGCCAGCAGTTACCCACTAGCGGGACAGAAAGATACGCAGTATTTT. Protein: CASSYPLAGQKDTQYF.

The chain has TRBV9 and TRBJ2-5; 8 nucleotides line up with TRBD2. The CDR3 length is 18 residues. J lost 2 bases, V lost 7 bases, and 19 bases had no gene match. Germline-derived CDR1 and CDR2 are SGDLS and YYNGEE. CDR3 DNA sequence: TGTGCCAGCTCCCTAGAGGGTACGGGAGGGCTCCGACAAGAGACCCAGTACTTC. This encodes CASSLEGTGGLRQETQYF.

This chain uses TRBV28 with TRBJ2-3, with 13 bases identical to TRBD2. This CDR3 contains 16 residues. Looked up from germline, CDR1 is MDHEN and CDR2 is SYDVKM. V trimming: 5 bases; J trimming: 2 bases; junction bases outside the gene matches: 4. CDR3 protein: CASSTGLAGDTDTQYF. DNA for the CDR3: TGTGCCAGCAGTACAGGACTAGCGGGAGACACAGATACGCAGTATTTT.

The J gene is TRBJ2-7, the V gene TRBV6-5; 7 bases are a match to TRBD1. V lost 6 bases, J lost 6 bases, and 8 bases stayed unmatched. The CDR3 extends over 13 amino acids. Germline CDR1 MNHEY, CDR2 SVGAGI. The chain's CDR3 is CASSKSRTGEQYF. The CDR3 DNA follows: TGTGCCAGCAGCAAATCTAGGACAGGCGAGCAGTACTTC.

This rearrangement joins TRBV6-5 to TRBJ1-1, with 9 bases matching TRBD1. V trimming: 2 bases; J trimming: 5 bases; junction bases outside the gene matches: 6. CDR1 and CDR2 (germline): MNHEY, SVGAGI. The CDR3 covers 15 residues. The CDR3 reads CASSYTLTGGTEAFF. For the CDR3, the DNA is TGTGCCAGCAGTTACACCCTGACAGGGGGAACTGAAGCTTTCTTT.